What follows are 20 T cell receptor beta chains derived from one specimen sequenced in a study of T-cell reconstitution after alpha-beta-depleted transplantation in children. Unique molecular identifiers tagged the TCRbeta library. A single record per CDR3 protein comes from TCRdb applying MiXCR to the PCR reads. The table shows hundreds of thousands of distinct CDR3 sequences, with approximately 16% occurring only once. Here the sequenced sample was PBMCs from the stem cell graft donor, taken from the stem cell graft. These receptors were collected from a human donor who donated a stem cell graft to a child with acute myeloid leukemia.

The chain carries TRBV4-2 and TRBJ1-5, with a weak D call TRBD1 (6 bases). Per the germline V gene, CDR1 is LGHNA and CDR2 is YNFKEQ. V was shortened by 0 bases and J by 0 bases, with 9 bases between the two germline ends. The CDR3 runs to 16 residues. The CDR3 is CASSQDWGLSNQPQHF. DNA for the CDR3: TGTGCCAGCAGCCAAGATTGGGGGCTTAGCAATCAGCCCCAGCATTTT.

With respect to this clonotype: This may be a read error: a much more frequent sequence differs by one nucleotide. The genes are TRBV7-7 and TRBJ2-5; D gene ambiguous. The CDR3 is 13 residues long. Looked up from germline, CDR1 is SSHAT and CDR2 is FNYEAQ (reference sequence). V lost 3 bases, J lost 10 bases, and 15 bases lay in between. DNA of the CDR3: TGTGCCAGCAGCTTTTCGGAGCAGGCGGACCAGTACTTC. It codes for CASSFSEQADQYF.

Turning to this clonotype: A read error is possible here, since a much larger clone lies one base away. This chain links TRBV12-3 or TRBV12-4 with TRBJ2-1, with 7 bases matching TRBD2. Trimming removed 2 bases from V and 3 bases from J; junction bases left unmatched: 10. CDR3 length equals 17 residues. CDR3 in amino acids: CASSLREAGLFYNEQFF. The CDR3 region has the DNA TGTGCCAGCAGTTTACGGGAGGCAGGCCTGTTCTACAATGAGCAGTTCTTC.

This clonotype was recorded at least ten times. This chain connects TRBV20-1 to TRBJ2-1; D not resolved. CDR3 length: 16 amino acids. Germline values: CDR1 DFQATT, CDR2 SNEGSKA (reference sequence). V lost 0 bases and J lost 3, with 15 bases in between. CDR3 coding DNA: TGCAGTGCTAGAGATTTGACGGCGGAAAGCTACAATGAGCAGTTCTTC. Protein product: CSARDLTAESYNEQFF.

The chain recombines TRBV12-3 or TRBV12-4 with TRBJ1-2; the D gene is possibly TRBD1 (5 bases). The CDR3 spans 14 residues. Trimming took 2 bases from V and 4 from J, leaving 11 bases between them. This CDR3 reads CASSLQGSAYGYTF. The CDR3 nucleotides read TGTGCCAGCAGTTTACAGGGATCGGCCTATGGCTACACCTTC.

There are many counts of this clonotype. The chain employs TRBV13 and TRBJ1-1, with 7 nucleotides matching TRBD1. The ends lost 4 bases at V and 11 bases at J; junction bases unmatched: 16. Germline V gives CDR1 PRHDT, CDR2 FYEKMQ (reference sequence). The CDR3 consists of 15 residues. The DNA of the CDR3 is TGTGCCAGCAGCTCATTTATACAGGGGACAAGTACCGCTTTCTTT. This sequence encodes CASSSFIQGTSTAFF.

In this sample, this clonotype turned up many times. The chain joins TRBV20-1 to TRBJ2-3, with a tentative D call TRBD2 (6 bases). The CDR3 sequence is 16 residues long. Germline lookup yields CDR1 DFQATT and CDR2 SNEGSKA (reference sequence). Deletions cut 5 bases from V and 0 bases from J, with 18 bases between. For the CDR3, the DNA is TGCAGTGCTTATAGACCGGGACTCCGGAGCACAGATACGCAGTATTTT. It specifies CSAYRPGLRSTDTQYF.

The rearrangement joins TRBV7-3 to TRBJ2-7, with unresolved D. This CDR3 comprises 15 residues. The germline gives CDR1 SGHTA, CDR2 FQGTGA. The V end was cut by 1 base, the J end by 5 bases, with 15 bases between. As DNA, the CDR3 is TGTGCCAGCAGCTTAATGGGCGGTCGTATCGACGAGCAGTACTTC. It specifies CASSLMGGRIDEQYF.

This chain connects TRBV5-1 to TRBJ1-1; 9 bases line up with TRBD1. V gave up 3 bases and J gave up 10 bases; unmatched junction bases: 4. Germline lookup yields CDR1 SGHRS and CDR2 YFSETQ. This CDR3 contains 12 residues. Written as DNA, the CDR3 is TGCGCCAGCAGCTGGACAGGGGCGGTAGCTTTCTTT. The encoded protein is CASSWTGAVAFF.

At least ten counts were recorded for this clonotype. V is TRBV29-1 and J is TRBJ2-2; no clear D. From germline, CDR1 is SQVTM and CDR2 ANQGSEA. The CDR3 has 12 amino acids. Trimming cost V 4 bases and J 1 base, with 4 bases left between them. CDR3 nucleotides: TGCAGCGTTGCAGGGAACACCGGGGAGCTGTTTTTT. It codes for CSVAGNTGELFF.

In this sample, this clonotype turned up a few times. The gene calls are TRBV6-2 or TRBV6-3 and TRBJ2-1, with D perhaps matching TRBD2 (6 bases). Trimming removed 5 bases at V and 4 bases at J, with 15 bases between. Germline assignment: CDR1 MNHEY and CDR2 SVGEGT. The CDR3 totals 15 residues. The CDR3, as DNA: TGTGCCAGCAGTCAGGGACCCGGGGGTTACAATGAGCAGTTCTTC. Protein product: CASSQGPGGYNEQFF.

This clonotype occurred many times. The gene calls are TRBV20-1 and TRBJ1-1; possible D gene TRBD1, 6 bases. V dropped 2 bases and J dropped 5 bases, with 15 bases sitting between them. Germline CDR1 and CDR2: DFQATT and SNEGSKA (reference sequence). This CDR3 has 14 amino acids. CDR3 coding DNA: TGCAGTGCTAGATCGCAGGGGCGCTGGACTGAAGCTTTCTTT. It yields the protein CSARSQGRWTEAFF.

The table lists this clonotype with many counts. V usage is TRBV20-1 and J usage is TRBJ1-1; tentatively, D is TRBD1 (6 bases). CDR1 is DFQATT and CDR2 is SNEGSKA in the germline V gene (reference sequence). V was pared by 1 base and J by 1 base, with 10 bases between. There are 14 residues in the CDR3. In DNA, the CDR3 is TGCAGTGCTAGAGCACCGGACAGGAACACTGAAGCTTTCTTT. This translates into CSARAPDRNTEAFF.

This clonotype was found a few times. V usage is TRBV15 and J usage is TRBJ2-4; the D gene is possibly TRBD2 (6 bases). V was trimmed by 1 base and J by 7 bases, leaving 14 bases between them. Germline values: CDR1 LNHNV, CDR2 YYDKDF (reference sequence). The CDR3 consists of 15 residues. The CDR3 bases are TGTGCCACCAGCAGAGGGGCCCCCGGGACTAACATTCAGTACTTC. This translates into CATSRGAPGTNIQYF.

This clonotype came up many times. The rearrangement joins TRBV20-1 to TRBJ2-7, with 10 bases lining up with TRBD2. Trimming took 4 bases from V and 1 from J; bases not matched to a gene: 10. The CDR3 sequence is 16 residues long. The germline CDR1 and CDR2 sequences are DFQATT and SNEGSKA (reference sequence). The CDR3 here is CSAMGLAGASSYEQYV. In DNA form, the CDR3 reads TGCAGTGCTATGGGGCTAGCGGGGGCGTCTTCCTACGAGCAGTACGTC.

This clonotype occurred a few times. The chain recombines TRBV7-2 with TRBJ2-7; D unclear. With 3 bases removed from V and 4 bases from J, the gap between germline ends came to 10 bases. The CDR3 covers 13 residues. The germline gives CDR1 SGHTA, CDR2 FQGNSA. The CDR3 reads CASSLEIQYEQYF. The DNA of the CDR3 is TGTGCCAGCAGCTTGGAGATCCAATACGAGCAGTACTTC.

Comment on this clonotype: Since a much larger clone is just one base distant, this may be a read error. The chain combines TRBV20-1 with TRBJ2-1, with D perhaps matching TRBD2 (5 bases). Germline CDR1 and CDR2: DFQATT and SNEGSKA (reference sequence). The CDR3 totals 10 residues. In nucleotides, the CDR3 is TGCAGTGCCCGTCATAGGGAGCATTTCTTC. Protein product: CSARHREHFF.

V usage is TRBV6-1 and J usage is TRBJ1-5; 7 positions agree with TRBD1. With 4 bases clipped from V and 0 bases from J, the junction kept 9 bases outside the gene matches. Germline CDR1 reads MNHNS; CDR2 reads SASEGT. The CDR3 loop spans 17 amino acids. CDR3 protein: CASSGLGTVYSNQPQHF. The CDR3 coding sequence is TGTGCCAGCAGTGGGCTTGGGACAGTTTATAGCAATCAGCCCCAGCATTTT.

This clonotype was picked up a small number of times. V and J are TRBV6-2 or TRBV6-3 and TRBJ2-7; 7 bases match TRBD2. After removal of 1 base from V and 5 bases from J, the junction contained 2 bases not matched to a gene. The germline V gene has CDR1 MNHEY and CDR2 SVGEGT. The CDR3 has 13 amino acids. Here the CDR3 reads CASSYWGGNEQYF. The CDR3 DNA sequence: TGTGCCAGCAGTTACTGGGGAGGGAACGAGCAGTACTTC.

The rearrangement joins TRBV7-2 to TRBJ2-1, with 13 bases identical to TRBD2. Germline V lookup: CDR1 SGHTA, CDR2 FQGNSA. The V and J ends lost 5 bases and 5 bases, in that order; junction bases with no gene match: 3. The CDR3 is 15 amino acids. Here the CDR3 DNA reads TGTGCCAGCAGCACTAGCGGGGGGGCCCACAATGAGCAGTTCTTC. It codes for CASSTSGGAHNEQFF.